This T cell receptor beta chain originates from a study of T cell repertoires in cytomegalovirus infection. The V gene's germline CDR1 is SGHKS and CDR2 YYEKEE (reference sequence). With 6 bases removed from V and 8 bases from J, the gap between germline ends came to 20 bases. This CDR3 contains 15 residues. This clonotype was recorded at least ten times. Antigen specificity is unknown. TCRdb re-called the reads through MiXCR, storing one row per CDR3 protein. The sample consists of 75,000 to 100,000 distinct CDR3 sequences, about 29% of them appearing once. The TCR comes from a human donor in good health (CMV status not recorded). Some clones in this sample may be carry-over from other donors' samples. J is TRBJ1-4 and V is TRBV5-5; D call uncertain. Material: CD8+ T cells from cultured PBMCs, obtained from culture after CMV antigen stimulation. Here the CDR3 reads CASTRNGEGWEKLFF. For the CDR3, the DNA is TGTGCCAGCACCCGGAACGGGGAGGGCTGGGAAAAACTGTTTTTT. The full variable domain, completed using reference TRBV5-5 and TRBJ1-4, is DAGVTQSPTHLIKTRGQQVTLRCSPISGHKSVSWYQQVLGQGPQFIFQYYEKEERGRGNFPDRFSARQFPNYSSELNVNALLLGDSALYLCASTRNGEGWEKLFFGSGTQLSVL.